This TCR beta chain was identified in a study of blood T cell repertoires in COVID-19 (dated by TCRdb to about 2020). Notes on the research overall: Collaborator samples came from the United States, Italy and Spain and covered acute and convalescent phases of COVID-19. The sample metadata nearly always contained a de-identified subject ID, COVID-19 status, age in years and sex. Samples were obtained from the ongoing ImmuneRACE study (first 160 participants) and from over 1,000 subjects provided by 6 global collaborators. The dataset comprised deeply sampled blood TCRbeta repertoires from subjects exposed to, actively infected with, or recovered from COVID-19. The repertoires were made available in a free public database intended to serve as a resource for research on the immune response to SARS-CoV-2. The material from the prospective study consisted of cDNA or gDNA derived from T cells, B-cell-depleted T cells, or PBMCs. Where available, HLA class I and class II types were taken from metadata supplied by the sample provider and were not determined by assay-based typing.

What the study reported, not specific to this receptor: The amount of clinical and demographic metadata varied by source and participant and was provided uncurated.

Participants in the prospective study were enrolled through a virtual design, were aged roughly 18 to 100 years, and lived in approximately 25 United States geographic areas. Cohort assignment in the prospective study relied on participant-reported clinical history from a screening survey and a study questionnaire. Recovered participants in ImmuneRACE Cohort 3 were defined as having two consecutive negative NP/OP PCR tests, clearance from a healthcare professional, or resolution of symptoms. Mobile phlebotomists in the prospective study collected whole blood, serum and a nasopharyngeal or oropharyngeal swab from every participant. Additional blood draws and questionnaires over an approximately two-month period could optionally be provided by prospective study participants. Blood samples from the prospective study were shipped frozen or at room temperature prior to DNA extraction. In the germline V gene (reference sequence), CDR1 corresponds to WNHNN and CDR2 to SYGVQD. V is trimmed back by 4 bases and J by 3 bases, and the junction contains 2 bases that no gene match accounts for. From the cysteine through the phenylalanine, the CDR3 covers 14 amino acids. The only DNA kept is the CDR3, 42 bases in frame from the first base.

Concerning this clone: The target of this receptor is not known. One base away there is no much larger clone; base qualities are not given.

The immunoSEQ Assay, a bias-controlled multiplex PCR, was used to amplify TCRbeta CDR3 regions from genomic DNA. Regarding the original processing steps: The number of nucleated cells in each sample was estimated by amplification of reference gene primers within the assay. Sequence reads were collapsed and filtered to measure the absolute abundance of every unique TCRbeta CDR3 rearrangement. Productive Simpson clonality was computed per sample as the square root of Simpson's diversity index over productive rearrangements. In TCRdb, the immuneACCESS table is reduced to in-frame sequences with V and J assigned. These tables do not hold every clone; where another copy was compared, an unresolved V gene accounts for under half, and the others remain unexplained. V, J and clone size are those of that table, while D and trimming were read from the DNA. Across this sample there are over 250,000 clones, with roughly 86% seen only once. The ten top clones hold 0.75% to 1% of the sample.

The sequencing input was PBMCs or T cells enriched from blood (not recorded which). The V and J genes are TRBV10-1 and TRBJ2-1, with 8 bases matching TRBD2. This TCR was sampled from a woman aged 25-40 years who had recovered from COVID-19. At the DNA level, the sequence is TGCGCCAGCAGTGCGGGGGGGGACTACAATGAGCAGTTCTTC. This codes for CASSAGGDYNEQFF.